This T cell receptor (beta chain) was observed in a study of cytomegalovirus exposure and HLA in healthy donors. Study context: Across almost 400 genotyped donors, roughly 80% landed in the Caucasian-associated ancestry cluster. General study points: Later on, an analysis found that several of the most significant clusters appeared to be linked to common viral pathogens, which included parvovirus B19. The authors assumed roughly uniform sequencing depth across donors for presence/absence analyses.

Germline CDR1 and CDR2: MDHEN and SYDVKM. V was clipped by 8 bases and J by 5 bases, with 12 bases between them. The CDR3 has 12 residues. In regard to this clone: Its antigen is currently unknown.

It was with 60 Vbeta and 13 Jbeta primers that the PCR ran. Only in-frame clones appear in the TCRdb table, and some are missing; sequencing was by immunoSEQ multiplex PCR. The sample lists 100,000 to 150,000 clones, roughly 79% occurring once. The sample comprised PBMCs. The chain is built from TRBV28 and TRBJ1-1; D might be TRBD1 (5 bases). The clonotype comes from a woman aged 45-65 years in good health and CMV-seronegative. The CDR3 reads CASGGGKTEAFF. CDR3 sequence (DNA): TGTGCCAGCGGGGGAGGGAAAACTGAAGCTTTCTTT.